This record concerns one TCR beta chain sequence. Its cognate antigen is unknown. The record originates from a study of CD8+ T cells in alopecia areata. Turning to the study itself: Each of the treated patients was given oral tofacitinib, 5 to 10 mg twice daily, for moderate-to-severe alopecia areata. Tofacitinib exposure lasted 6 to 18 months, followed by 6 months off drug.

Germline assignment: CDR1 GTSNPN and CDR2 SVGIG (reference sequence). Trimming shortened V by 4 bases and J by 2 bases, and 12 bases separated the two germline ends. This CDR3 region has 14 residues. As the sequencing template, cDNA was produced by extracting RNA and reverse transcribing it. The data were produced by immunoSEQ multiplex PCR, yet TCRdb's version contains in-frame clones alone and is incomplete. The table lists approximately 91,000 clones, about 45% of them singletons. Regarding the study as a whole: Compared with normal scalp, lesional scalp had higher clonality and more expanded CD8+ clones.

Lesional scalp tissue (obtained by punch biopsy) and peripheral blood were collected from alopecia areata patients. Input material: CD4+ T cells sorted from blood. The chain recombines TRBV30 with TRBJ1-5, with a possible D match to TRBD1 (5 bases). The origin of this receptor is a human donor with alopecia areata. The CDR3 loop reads CAWNPGGGNQPQHF. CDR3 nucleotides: TGTGCCTGGAACCCGGGAGGGGGCAATCAGCCCCAGCATTTT. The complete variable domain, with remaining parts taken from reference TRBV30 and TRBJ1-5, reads SQTIHQWPATLVQPVGSPLSLECTVEGTSNPNLYWYRQAAGRGLQLLFYSVGIGQISSEVPQNLSASRPQDRQFILSSKKLLLSDSGFYLCAWNPGGGNQPQHFGDGTRLSIL.